This TCR beta chain was sequenced in a study of Graves' ophthalmopathy and Graves' hyperthyroidism. General study points: The model achieved roughly 69% sensitivity and over 72% specificity for ophthalmopathy progression.

In its sample, this clonotype was seen a few times. What it recognizes is unknown. V lost 6 bases to trimming and J lost 6 bases, with 12 bases between them. Germline lookup yields CDR1 MNHNS and CDR2 SASEGT. The CDR3 is 13 residues long. TCR beta CDR3 amplification used RNA transcripts. HTBI primers served in a first-round RT-PCR, which a second-round multiplex PCR followed. In TCRdb, the multiplex PCR reads were re-called with MiXCR into one record per CDR3 protein. The sample shows hundreds of thousands of distinct CDR3 sequences, more than 20% of them seen only once. The authors diagnosed from clinical symptoms, serum thyroxine, TRAb, thyroid ultrasound and orbital computed tomography.

The clonotype comes from a woman younger than 30 with stable Graves' hyperthyroidism. Sequenced material: peripheral blood. The chain employs TRBV6-1 and TRBJ2-1, with a weak D call TRBD2 (5 bases). The CDR3 nucleotides read TGTGCCAGCAGGGCGACTACCCCCAATGAGCAGTTCTTC. Translated: CASRATTPNEQFF.